A selection of T cell receptor beta chains follows, all from one sample in a study of human T cells and chemical hapten exposure. Each CDR3 protein gets one entry after TCRdb re-called the RACE reads with MiXCR. Of some 94,000 distinct CDR3 sequences in the sample, around 12% were seen once. Here the sequenced sample was whole blood, taken in connection with sensitization to the hapten diphenylcyclopropenone (DPC). The receptors were sampled from a woman aged 35 to 49 with alopecia areata. Some clones in this sample may be carry-over from other donors' samples. Each CDR3 is given with its conserved first and last residue. The D gene is left open where the match is weak. Only some rows state a clone size, as once, few, many or a class for expanded clones.

J,V,D,size,CDR3,DNA
TRBJ2-1,TRBV29-1,-,few,CSVAGWGNEQFF,TGCAGCGTTGCCGGTTGGGGGAATGAGCAGTTCTTC
TRBJ2-1,TRBV5-5,-,few,CASRGVGNEQFF,TGTGCCAGCAGGGGAGTTGGCAATGAGCAGTTCTTC
TRBJ2-3,TRBV5-1,-,-,CASSAAAGIEYTQYF,TGCGCCAGCAGCGCGGCCGCGGGAATAGAATATACGCAGTATTTT
TRBJ2-6,TRBV6-1,TRBD1,few,CASSSGTGAGANVLTF,TGTGCCAGCAGCTCCGGGACAGGGGCTGGGGCCAACGTCCTGACTTTC
TRBJ2-7,TRBV11-3,-,few,CASSSDDRRGPDF,TGTGCCAGCAGCTCCGATGACCGGAGGGGACCCGACTTC
TRBJ2-7,TRBV27,-,many,CASSLSTAPYEQYF,TGTGCCAGCAGCCTCTCGACTGCCCCCTACGAGCAGTACTTC
TRBJ1-3,TRBV7-9,TRBD1,many,CASSRTGISVGNTIYF,TGTGCCAGCAGCCGGACAGGGATATCGGTGGGAAACACCATATATTTT
TRBJ2-7,TRBV29-1,-,few,CSVREGIYAGYEQYF,TGCAGCGTTCGCGAAGGGATTTATGCGGGGTACGAGCAGTACTTC
TRBJ1-5,TRBV5-6,-,-,CASSLDRGPPQHF,TGTGCCAGCAGCTTGGATCGGGGCCCGCCCCAGCATTTT
TRBJ1-1,TRBV3-1,-,few,CASSQDPGLNTEAFF,TGTGCCAGCAGCCAAGACCCGGGGTTGAACACTGAAGCTTTCTTT
TRBJ2-5,TRBV3-1,TRBD1,many,CASSRPPTGTGAETQYF,TGTGCCAGCAGCAGACCCCCAACCGGGACAGGGGCAGAGACCCAGTACTTC
TRBJ2-1,TRBV10-3,-,many,CAISESPERYNEQFF,TGTGCCATCAGTGAGTCCCCGGAACGATACAATGAGCAGTTCTTC
TRBJ1-6,TRBV27,-,-,CASSLSRGVQNSPLHF,TGTGCCAGCAGTTTATCGAGGGGTGTCCAAAATTCACCCCTCCACTTT
TRBJ1-6,TRBV11-2,TRBD1,-,CASSLGGQNSPLHF,TGTGCCAGCAGCTTAGGGGGACAGAATTCACCCCTCCACTTT
TRBJ2-1,TRBV28,TRBD2,many,CASTQREASYNEQFF,TGTGCCAGCACCCAGCGGGAGGCCTCTTACAATGAGCAGTTCTTC
TRBJ1-2,TRBV20-1,-,once,CSARDHRDNYGYTF,TGCAGTGCTAGGGATCACAGGGATAACTATGGCTACACCTTC
TRBJ2-3,TRBV7-2,TRBD2,-,CASSLGLARTDTQYF,TGTGCCAGCAGCTTAGGACTAGCGCGCACAGATACGCAGTATTTT
TRBJ2-2,TRBV9,-,-,CASSSRTGTGELFF,TGTGCCAGCAGCTCCCGGACCGGAACCGGGGAGCTGTTTTTT
TRBJ2-5,TRBV28,-,-,CASSSAEGRETQYF,TGTGCCAGCAGTTCTGCGGAGGGCCGGGAGACCCAGTACTTC
TRBJ1-1,TRBV29-1,TRBD1,many,CSVNRGVLAEAFF,TGCAGCGTGAACAGGGGTGTTTTAGCTGAAGCTTTCTTT
TRBJ2-5,TRBV5-1,-,-,CASTDNGAPEETQYF,TGCGCCAGCACCGACAACGGGGCGCCAGAAGAGACCCAGTACTTC
TRBJ1-5,TRBV6-2/TRBV6-3,TRBD1,-,CASSPTGNSNQPQHF,TGTGCCAGCAGTCCGACAGGGAATAGCAATCAGCCCCAGCATTTT
TRBJ1-5,TRBV28,-,few,CASSLRGQPQHF,TGTGCCAGCAGTTTACGAGGGCAGCCCCAGCATTTT
TRBJ2-3,TRBV7-6,TRBD2,-,CASSLSILAGEITDTQYF,TGTGCCAGCAGCTTAAGCATCCTAGCGGGGGAAATCACAGATACGCAGTATTTT
TRBJ2-7,TRBV28,TRBD2,many,CASSLTSVSSYEQYF,TGTGCCAGCAGTTTAACTAGCGTGAGCTCCTACGAGCAGTACTTC
TRBJ1-1,TRBV7-8,TRBD1,few,CASSLLGQGITEAFF,TGTGCCAGCAGCTTACTGGGACAGGGGATAACTGAAGCTTTCTTT
TRBJ2-3,TRBV18,-,many,CASSPNPGIDTQYF,TGTGCCAGCTCACCAAATCCCGGGATAGATACGCAGTATTTT
TRBJ1-2,TRBV2,-,-,CASSDTAYGYTF,TGTGCCAGCAGTGACACGGCCTATGGCTACACCTTC
TRBJ2-1,TRBV20-1,TRBD2,-,CSARVGRAQGEQFF,TGCAGTGCTAGGGTCGGGAGGGCCCAGGGTGAGCAGTTCTTC
TRBJ1-1,TRBV20-1,-,few,CSAPAGVDTEAFF,TGCAGTGCCCCAGCCGGGGTGGACACTGAAGCTTTCTTT
TRBJ1-5,TRBV28,-,few,CASSQGLQPQHF,TGTGCCAGCAGTCAGGGGTTGCAGCCCCAGCATTTT
TRBJ2-5,TRBV28,-,-,CASAVGAQRWTQYF,TGTGCCAGCGCGGTGGGGGCTCAAAGATGGACCCAGTACTTC
TRBJ1-5,TRBV12-3/TRBV12-4,-,few,CASSFPTGTNSNQPQHF,TGTGCCAGCAGTTTCCCTACAGGAACTAATAGCAATCAGCCCCAGCATTTT
TRBJ2-5,TRBV2,-,many,CASTTRRQETQYF,TGTGCCAGCACGACCCGGCGGCAGGAGACCCAGTACTTC
TRBJ2-1,TRBV6-1,TRBD2,many,CASSELLAGSLSYNEQFF,TGTGCCAGCAGTGAACTACTAGCGGGATCTCTGTCCTACAATGAGCAGTTCTTC
TRBJ1-1,TRBV15,-,few,CATSRGGPAIWAFF,TGTGCCACCAGCAGAGGCGGTCCCGCAATATGGGCTTTCTTT
TRBJ2-3,TRBV6-1,TRBD1,few,CAGRRQGTDTQYF,TGTGCCGGGAGACGACAGGGTACAGATACGCAGTATTTT
TRBJ1-2,TRBV28,-,-,CASSLEVSYGYTF,TGTGCCAGCAGTTTGGAAGTTAGCTATGGCTACACCTTC
TRBJ2-2,TRBV7-3,-,-,CASSRRGDHTGELFF,TGTGCCAGCAGCCGCCGCGGAGACCACACCGGGGAGCTGTTTTTT
TRBJ2-7,TRBV30,TRBD1,-,CAWADRGDEQYF,TGTGCCTGGGCGGACAGGGGAGACGAGCAGTACTTC
TRBJ2-7,TRBV20-1,TRBD1,few,CSARDPRGQGYEQYF,TGCAGTGCTAGAGATCCACGTGGACAGGGCTACGAGCAGTACTTC
TRBJ1-2,TRBV18,-,few,CASSPTLQGSLFGYTF,TGTGCCAGCTCACCAACCCTCCAGGGGAGTTTGTTTGGCTACACCTTC
TRBJ2-7,TRBV15,TRBD1,many,CATTGTGHPYEQYF,TGTGCCACCACCGGGACAGGGCACCCTTACGAGCAGTACTTC
TRBJ2-5,TRBV19,-,-,CASSIGVSTVAETQYF,TGTGCCAGTAGTATAGGAGTATCTACAGTAGCAGAGACCCAGTACTTC
TRBJ1-6,TRBV7-9,-,many,CASSLVTNSPLHF,TGTGCCAGCAGCTTAGTCACAAATTCACCCCTCCACTTT
TRBJ2-2,TRBV6-6,TRBD2,many,CASRPVKGVLAGGTNTGELFF,TGTGCCAGCAGACCTGTAAAAGGGGTACTAGCGGGAGGGACAAACACCGGGGAGCTGTTTTTT
TRBJ2-5,TRBV6-1,TRBD1,few,CAGSTGLAETQYF,TGTGCCGGCTCGACAGGGCTCGCAGAGACCCAGTACTTC
TRBJ2-1,TRBV12-3/TRBV12-4,TRBD1,-,CASSFGTGGNEQFF,TGTGCCAGCAGTTTTGGGACAGGGGGAAATGAGCAGTTCTTC
TRBJ2-3,TRBV10-3,TRBD2,many,CAISEGVAGGPDTQYF,TGTGCCATCAGTGAGGGAGTAGCGGGAGGGCCAGATACGCAGTATTTT
TRBJ2-3,TRBV7-2,TRBD2,-,CASSSTVTSGVTDTQYF,TGTGCCAGCAGCTCCACTGTAACTAGCGGGGTCACAGATACGCAGTATTTT
TRBJ2-4,TRBV28,TRBD1,few,CASSKQGAISIQYF,TGTGCCAGCAGTAAACAGGGGGCTATCAGCATTCAGTACTTC